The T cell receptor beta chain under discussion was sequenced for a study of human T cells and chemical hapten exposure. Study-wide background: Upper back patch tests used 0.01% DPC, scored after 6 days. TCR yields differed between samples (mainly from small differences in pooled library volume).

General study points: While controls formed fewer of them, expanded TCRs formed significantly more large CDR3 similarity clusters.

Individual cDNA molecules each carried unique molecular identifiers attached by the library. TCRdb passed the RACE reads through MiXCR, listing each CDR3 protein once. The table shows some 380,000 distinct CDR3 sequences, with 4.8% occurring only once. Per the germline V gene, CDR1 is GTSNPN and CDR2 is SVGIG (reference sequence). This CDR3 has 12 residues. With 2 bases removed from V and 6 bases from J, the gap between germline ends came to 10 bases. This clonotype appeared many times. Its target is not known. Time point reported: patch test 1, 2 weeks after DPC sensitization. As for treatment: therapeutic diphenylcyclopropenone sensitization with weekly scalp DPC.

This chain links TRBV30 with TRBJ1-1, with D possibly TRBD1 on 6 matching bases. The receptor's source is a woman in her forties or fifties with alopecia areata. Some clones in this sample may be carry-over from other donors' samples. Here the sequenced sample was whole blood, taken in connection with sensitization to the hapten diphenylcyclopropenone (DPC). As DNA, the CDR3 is TGTGCCTGGAGTCCTGACAGGCCTGAAGCTTTCTTT. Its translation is CAWSPDRPEAFF.